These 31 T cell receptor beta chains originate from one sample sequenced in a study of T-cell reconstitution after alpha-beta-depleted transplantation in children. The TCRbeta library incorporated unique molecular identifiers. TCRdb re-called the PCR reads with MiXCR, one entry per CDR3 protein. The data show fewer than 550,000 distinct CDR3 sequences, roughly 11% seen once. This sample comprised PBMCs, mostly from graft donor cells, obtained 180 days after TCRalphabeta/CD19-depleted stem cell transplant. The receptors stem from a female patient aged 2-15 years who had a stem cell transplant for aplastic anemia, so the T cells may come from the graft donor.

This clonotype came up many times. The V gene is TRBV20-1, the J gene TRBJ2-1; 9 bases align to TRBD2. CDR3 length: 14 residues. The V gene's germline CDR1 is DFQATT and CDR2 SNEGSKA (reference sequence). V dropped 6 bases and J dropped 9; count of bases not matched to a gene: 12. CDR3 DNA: TGCAGTGCATTAGGACTAGCGCCGGTAGGTGAGCAGTTCTTC. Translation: CSALGLAPVGEQFF.

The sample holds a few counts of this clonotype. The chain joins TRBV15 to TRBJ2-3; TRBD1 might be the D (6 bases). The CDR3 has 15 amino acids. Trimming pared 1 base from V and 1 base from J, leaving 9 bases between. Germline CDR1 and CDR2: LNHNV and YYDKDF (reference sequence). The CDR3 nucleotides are TGTGCCACCAGCAGAGTACAGGGCGGCACAGATACGCAGTATTTT. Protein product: CATSRVQGGTDTQYF.

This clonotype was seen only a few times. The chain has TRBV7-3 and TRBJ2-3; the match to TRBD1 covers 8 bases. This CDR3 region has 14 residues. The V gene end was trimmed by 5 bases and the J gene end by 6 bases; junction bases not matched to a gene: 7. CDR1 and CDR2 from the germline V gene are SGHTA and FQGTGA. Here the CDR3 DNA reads TGTGCCAGCAGCCCTGGACAGGGAATGGATACGCAGTATTTT. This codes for CASSPGQGMDTQYF.

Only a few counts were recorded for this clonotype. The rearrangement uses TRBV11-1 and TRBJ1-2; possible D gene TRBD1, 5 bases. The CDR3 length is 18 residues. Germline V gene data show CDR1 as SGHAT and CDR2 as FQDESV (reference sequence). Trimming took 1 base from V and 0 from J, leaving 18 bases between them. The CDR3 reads CASSLGTGTPRANYGYTF. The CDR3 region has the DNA TGTGCCAGCAGCTTAGGGACCGGGACGCCCAGAGCTAACTATGGCTACACCTTC.

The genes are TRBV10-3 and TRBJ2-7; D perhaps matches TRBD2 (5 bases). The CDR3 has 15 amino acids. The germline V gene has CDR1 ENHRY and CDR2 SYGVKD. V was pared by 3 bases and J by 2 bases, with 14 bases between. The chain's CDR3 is CAISDSRTGAYEQYV. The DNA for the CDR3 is TGTGCCATCAGTGATTCACGGACTGGTGCCTACGAGCAGTACGTC.

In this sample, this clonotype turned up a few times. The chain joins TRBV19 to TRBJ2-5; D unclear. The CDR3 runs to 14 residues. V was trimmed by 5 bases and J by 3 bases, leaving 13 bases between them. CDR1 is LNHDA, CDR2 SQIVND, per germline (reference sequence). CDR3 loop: CASSPEGHEETQYF. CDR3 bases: TGTGCCAGTAGTCCTGAAGGGCACGAAGAGACCCAGTACTTC.

The CDR3, as DNA: TGTGCCAGCAGTTTAGCACTAGCGGGACAGTACTTC. It translates to CASSLALAGQYF. This rearrangement joins TRBV28 to TRBJ2-7; TRBD2 matches at 10 bases. The CDR3 extends over 12 amino acids. The V gene's germline CDR1 is MDHEN and CDR2 SYDVKM. The ends lost 2 bases at V and 10 bases at J; junction bases unmatched: 2.

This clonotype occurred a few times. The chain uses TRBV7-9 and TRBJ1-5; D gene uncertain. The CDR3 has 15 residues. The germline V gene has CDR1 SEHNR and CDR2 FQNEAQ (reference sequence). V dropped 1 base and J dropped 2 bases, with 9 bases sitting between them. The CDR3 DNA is TGTGCCAGCAGCTTAGTGGAGGACGGCAATCAGCCCCAGCATTTT. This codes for CASSLVEDGNQPQHF.

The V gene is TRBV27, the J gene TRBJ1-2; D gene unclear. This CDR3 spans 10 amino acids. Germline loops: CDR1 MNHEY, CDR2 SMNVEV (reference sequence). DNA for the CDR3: TGTGCAGCCCCGCACTATGGCTACACCTTC. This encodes CAAPHYGYTF.

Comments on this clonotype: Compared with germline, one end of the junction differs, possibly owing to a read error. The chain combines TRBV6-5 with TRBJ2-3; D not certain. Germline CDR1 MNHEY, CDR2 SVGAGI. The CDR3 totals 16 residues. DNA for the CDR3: TGTGACAGCAGTTTATCTAGACTTATGGCCACAGATACGCAGTATTTT. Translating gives CDSSLSRLMATDTQYF.

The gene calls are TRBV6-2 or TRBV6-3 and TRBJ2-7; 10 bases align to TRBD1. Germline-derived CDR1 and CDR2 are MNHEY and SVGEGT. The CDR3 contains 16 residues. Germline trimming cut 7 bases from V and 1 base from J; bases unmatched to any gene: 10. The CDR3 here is CASTPRVGQGSYEQYF. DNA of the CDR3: TGTGCCAGCACGCCAAGAGTGGGACAGGGGTCCTACGAGCAGTACTTC.

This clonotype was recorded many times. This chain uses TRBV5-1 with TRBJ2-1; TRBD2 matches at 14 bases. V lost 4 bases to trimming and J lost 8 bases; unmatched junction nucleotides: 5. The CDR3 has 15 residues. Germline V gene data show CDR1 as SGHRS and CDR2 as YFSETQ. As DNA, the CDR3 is TGCGCCAGCAGCCCCCGACTAGCGGGAGGGGATGAGCAGTTCTTC. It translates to CASSPRLAGGDEQFF.

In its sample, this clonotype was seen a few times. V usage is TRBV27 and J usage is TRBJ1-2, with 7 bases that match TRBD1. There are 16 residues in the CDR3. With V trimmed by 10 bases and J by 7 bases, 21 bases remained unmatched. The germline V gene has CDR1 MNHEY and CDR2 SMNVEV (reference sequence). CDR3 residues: CATTTLGTADSRGYTF. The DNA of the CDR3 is TGTGCCACCACCACCCTAGGGACAGCTGATTCGCGTGGCTACACCTTC.

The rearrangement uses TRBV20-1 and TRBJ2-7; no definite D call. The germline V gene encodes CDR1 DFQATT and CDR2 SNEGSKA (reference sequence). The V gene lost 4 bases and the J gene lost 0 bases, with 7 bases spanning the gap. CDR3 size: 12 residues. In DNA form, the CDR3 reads TGCAGTGCTATAGACCGCTCCTACGAGCAGTACTTC. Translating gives CSAIDRSYEQYF.

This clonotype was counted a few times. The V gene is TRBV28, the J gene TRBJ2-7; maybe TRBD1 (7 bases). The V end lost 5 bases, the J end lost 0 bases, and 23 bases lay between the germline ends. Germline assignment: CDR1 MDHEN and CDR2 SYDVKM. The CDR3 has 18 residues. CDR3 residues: CASSPYGGTDDGSYEQYF. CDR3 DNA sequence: TGTGCCAGCAGTCCATACGGCGGGACAGACGATGGCTCCTACGAGCAGTACTTC.

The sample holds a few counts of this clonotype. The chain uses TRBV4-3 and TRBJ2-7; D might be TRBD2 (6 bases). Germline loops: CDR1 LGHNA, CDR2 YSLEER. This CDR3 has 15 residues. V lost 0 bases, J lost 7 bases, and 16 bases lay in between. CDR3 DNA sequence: TGCGCCAGCAGCCAAGATCTTGTACCAGGGAGGGAGCAGTACTTC. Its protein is CASSQDLVPGREQYF.

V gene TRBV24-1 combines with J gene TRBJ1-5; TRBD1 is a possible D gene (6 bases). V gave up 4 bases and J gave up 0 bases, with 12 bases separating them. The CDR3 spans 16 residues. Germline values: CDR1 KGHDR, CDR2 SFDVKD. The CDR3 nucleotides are TGTGCCACCAGTGAATCCCCAGGGGCTAGCAATCAGCCCCAGCATTTT. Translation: CATSESPGASNQPQHF.

CDR3 loop: CASSFSVRGGLYNEQFF. CDR3 nucleotides: TGTGCCAGCAGTTTTTCGGTCCGCGGGGGACTCTACAATGAGCAGTTCTTC. The chain combines TRBV12-3 or TRBV12-4 with TRBJ2-1, with 7 bases lining up with TRBD2. The CDR3 contains 17 residues. With 3 bases clipped from V and 3 bases from J, the junction kept 11 bases outside the gene matches.

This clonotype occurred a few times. CDR3 DNA sequence: TGTGCCAGCAGTCAAGAGACCGCCTCCGGCTACACCTTC. Amino acids: CASSQETASGYTF. This chain joins TRBV2 and TRBJ1-2; no clear D. The length of the CDR3 is 13 residues. Trimming left V 5 bases short and J 8 bases short, with 15 bases between. Germline loops: CDR1 SNHLY, CDR2 FYNNEI. Complete variable domain (other parts from reference TRBV2 and TRBJ1-2): EPEVTQTPSHQVTQMGQEVILRCVPISNHLYFYWYRQILGQKVEFLVSFYNNEISEKSEIFDDQFSVERPDGSNFTLKIRSTKLEDSAMYFCASSQETASGYTFGSGTRLTVV.

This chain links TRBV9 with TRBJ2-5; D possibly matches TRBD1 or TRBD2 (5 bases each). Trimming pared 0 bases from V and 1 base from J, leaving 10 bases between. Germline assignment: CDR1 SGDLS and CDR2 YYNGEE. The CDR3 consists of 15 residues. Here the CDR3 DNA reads TGTGCCAGCAGCGTAGGAGGGCAGGGCCAAGAGACCCAGTACTTC. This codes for CASSVGGQGQETQYF.

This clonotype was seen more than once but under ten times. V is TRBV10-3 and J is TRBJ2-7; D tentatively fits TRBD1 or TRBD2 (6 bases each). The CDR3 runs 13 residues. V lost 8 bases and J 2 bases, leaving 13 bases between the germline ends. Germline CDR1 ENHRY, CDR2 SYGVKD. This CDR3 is CAIGGTRAYEQYF. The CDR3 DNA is TGTGCCATCGGCGGGACAAGGGCCTACGAGCAGTACTTC.

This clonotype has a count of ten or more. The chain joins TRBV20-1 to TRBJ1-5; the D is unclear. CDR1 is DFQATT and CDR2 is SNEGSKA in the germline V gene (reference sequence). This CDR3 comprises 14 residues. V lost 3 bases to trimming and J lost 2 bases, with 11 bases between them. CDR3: CSASGRQGNQPQHF. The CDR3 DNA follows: TGCAGTGCTAGCGGCCGGCAGGGCAATCAGCCCCAGCATTTT.

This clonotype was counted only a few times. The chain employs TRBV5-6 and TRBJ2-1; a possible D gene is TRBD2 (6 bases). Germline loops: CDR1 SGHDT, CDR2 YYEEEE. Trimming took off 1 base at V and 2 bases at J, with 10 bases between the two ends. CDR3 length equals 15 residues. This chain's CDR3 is CASSLSRGAYNEQFF. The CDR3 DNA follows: TGTGCCAGCAGCTTGTCGCGGGGTGCCTACAATGAGCAGTTCTTC. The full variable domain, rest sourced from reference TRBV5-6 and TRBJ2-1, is DAGVTQSPTHLIKTRGQQVTLRCSPKSGHDTVSWYQQALGQGPQFIFQYYEEEERQRGNFPDRFSGHQFPNYSSELNVNALLLGDSALYLCASSLSRGAYNEQFFGPGTRLTVL.

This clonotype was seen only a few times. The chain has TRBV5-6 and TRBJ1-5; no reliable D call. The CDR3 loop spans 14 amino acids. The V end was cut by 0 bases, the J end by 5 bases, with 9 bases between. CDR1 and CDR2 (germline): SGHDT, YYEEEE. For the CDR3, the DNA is TGTGCCAGCAGCTTGGCTGGGTCGGATCAGCCCCAGCATTTT. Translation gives CASSLAGSDQPQHF.

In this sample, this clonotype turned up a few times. CDR3 DNA sequence: TGTGCCAGCAGTCCCTCTGTGGGGATGAAGCCCCAGCATTTT. Translated: CASSPSVGMKPQHF. The V and J genes are TRBV27 and TRBJ1-5; D is undetermined. The germline V and J ends were trimmed by 5 bases and 8 bases, with 16 bases remaining between them. In germline, CDR1 is MNHEY, CDR2 SMNVEV (reference sequence). The CDR3 contains 14 residues.

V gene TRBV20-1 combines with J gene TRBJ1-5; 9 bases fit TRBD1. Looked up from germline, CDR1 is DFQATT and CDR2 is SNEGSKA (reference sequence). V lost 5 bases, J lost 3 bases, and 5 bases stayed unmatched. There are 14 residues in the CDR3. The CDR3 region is CSAGQGINNQPQHF. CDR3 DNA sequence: TGCAGTGCTGGACAGGGGATCAACAATCAGCCCCAGCATTTT.

The DNA of the CDR3 is TGTGCCAGCTCCCCGACAGGGCTCACTGAAGCTTTCTTT. Translation gives CASSPTGLTEAFF. The chain is built from TRBV18 and TRBJ1-1; 7 bases are shared with TRBD1. V shed 6 bases, J shed 4 bases, and the junction held 5 bases outside the gene matches. This CDR3 region has 13 residues. Germline V CDR1 and CDR2: KGHSH, LQKENI. Full variable domain (rest looked up from reference TRBV18 and TRBJ1-1): NAGVMQNPRHLVRRRGQEARLRCSPMKGHSHVYWYRQLPEEGLKFMVYLQKENIIDESGMPKERFSAEFPKEGPSILRIQQVVRGDSAAYFCASSPTGLTEAFFGQGTRLTVV.

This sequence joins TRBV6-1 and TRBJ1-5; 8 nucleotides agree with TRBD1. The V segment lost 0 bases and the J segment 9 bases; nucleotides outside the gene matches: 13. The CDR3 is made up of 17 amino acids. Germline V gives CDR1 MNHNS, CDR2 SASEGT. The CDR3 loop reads CASSEATGQANGRPQHF. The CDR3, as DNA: TGTGCCAGCAGTGAAGCGACGGGACAGGCGAATGGTAGGCCCCAGCATTTT.

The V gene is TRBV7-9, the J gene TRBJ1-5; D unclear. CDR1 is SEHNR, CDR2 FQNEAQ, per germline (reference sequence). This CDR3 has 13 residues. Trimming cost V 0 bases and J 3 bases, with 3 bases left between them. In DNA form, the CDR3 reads TGTGCCAGCAGCTTAGCCGACAATCAGCCCCAGCATTTT. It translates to CASSLADNQPQHF.

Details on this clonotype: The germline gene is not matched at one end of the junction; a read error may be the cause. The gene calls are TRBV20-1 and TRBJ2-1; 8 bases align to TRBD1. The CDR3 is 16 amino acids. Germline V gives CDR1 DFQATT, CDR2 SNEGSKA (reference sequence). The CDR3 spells CSARDLPGQAYSEQFF. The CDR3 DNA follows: TGCAGTGCTAGAGATCTTCCGGGACAGGCCTACAGTGAGCAGTTCTTC.

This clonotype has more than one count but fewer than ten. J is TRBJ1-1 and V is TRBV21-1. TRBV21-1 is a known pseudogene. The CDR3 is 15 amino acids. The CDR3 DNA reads TGTGCCAGCAGCAGGTTTGTCAGGAGGGAGACTGAAGCTTTCTTT. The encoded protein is CASSRFVRRETEAFF.